These T cell receptor beta chains were read from a single sample in a study of beta chain features in type 1 diabetes. Data came from immunoSEQ multiplex PCR; TCRdb stores just in-frame clones and leaves some out. This repertoire shows roughly 230,000 clones, over 8.5% found once; its top ten account for about 0.03%. The specimen was naive CD4+ T cells from blood. These receptors were obtained from a woman between 18 and 29 years old in good health. CDR3s include the opening cysteine and the closing phenylalanine or tryptophan. A row's size may be missing; if present it is once, few, many or a size class.

V	J	size	CDR3
TRBV11-3	TRBJ2-1	.	CASSSSGGGYNEQFF
TRBV7-8	TRBJ2-1	few	CASSKPGLAGTIEQFF
TRBV2	TRBJ1-5	.	CASSEGRRSNQPQHF
TRBV9	TRBJ2-7	.	CASSRTGSTYEQYF
TRBV5-4	TRBJ2-1	.	CASSLATSGNEQFF
TRBV7-3	TRBJ1-6	few	CASSRTGDQGSPLHF
TRBV30	TRBJ1-1	.	CAWSPGQDEAFF
TRBV19	TRBJ1-2	once	CASSIRGSYGYTF
TRBV2	TRBJ1-2	.	CASSSGQGAGGYTF
TRBV23-1	TRBJ2-7	.	CASSHLPGLAGLVGSHEQYF
TRBV19	TRBJ2-7	few	CASSDSGAYEQYF
TRBV5-1	TRBJ1-2	.	CASSSTPPYGYTF
TRBV18	TRBJ1-1	.	CASSGDRENTEAFF
TRBV7-2	TRBJ1-3	.	CASRRYGTGAGNTIYF
TRBV5-4	TRBJ2-1	.	CASSPGGTLTYNEQFF
TRBV28	TRBJ1-3	few	CASSQTGFGNTIYF
TRBV6-5	TRBJ1-1	few	CASSGTGQHGAFF
TRBV4-2	TRBJ1-1	few	CASSQGVGQGAKRTEAFF
TRBV15	TRBJ2-7	.	CATSGGTGWDEQYF
TRBV28	TRBJ2-3	.	CASSLAGPTDTQYF
TRBV30	TRBJ1-5	.	CAWGQARGFSNQPQHF
TRBV7-9	TRBJ1-2	few	CASSFGGARNGYTF
TRBV18	TRBJ1-1	.	CASSPGNANTEAFF
TRBV7-2	TRBJ1-6	many	CASSLEPNSPLHF
TRBV10-3	TRBJ1-3	.	CAINSGNTIYF
TRBV30	TRBJ1-1	.	CAWSPSTLSRWGTTEAFF
TRBV25-1	TRBJ1-1	.	CASSEYGAGGATTFF
TRBV19	TRBJ1-2	few	CASSVIQGYGYTF
TRBV5-1	TRBJ1-1	.	CASSLGGNTEAFF
TRBV11-2	TRBJ2-2	.	CASSIKGSPGELFF
TRBV4-1	TRBJ2-3	few	CASSHPSGRGVSTDTQYF
TRBV7-9	TRBJ1-4	.	CASSTGRFNEKLFF
TRBV5-1	TRBJ1-1	.	CASSMLPREGPEAFF
TRBV5-4	TRBJ2-7	.	CASSPGDRAYEQYF
TRBV30	TRBJ2-5	.	CAWSTGVGVGETQYF
TRBV28	TRBJ1-1	.	CASSWAGSMNTEAFF
TRBV27	TRBJ2-1	few	CASSSQGSSYNEQFF
TRBV5-1	TRBJ1-1	few	CASSLPGQSFMNTEAFF
TRBV2	TRBJ2-4	.	CASSRGGDANIQYF
TRBV30	TRBJ1-2	.	CAWSVARGRAYGYTF
TRBV5-1	TRBJ1-1	.	CASSLAGEGAEAFF
TRBV11-3	TRBJ2-2	.	CASSLAQGNTGELFF
TRBV11-1	TRBJ2-1	.	CASSWSPSGSNEQFF
TRBV5-1	TRBJ2-7	few	CASSLGDRASYEQYF
TRBV19	TRBJ1-2	.	CATQGLGGYTF
TRBV21-1	TRBJ2-7	.	CASSRRDIPINYEQYF
TRBV14	TRBJ1-4	.	CASRKSGQGWEKLFF
TRBV5-1	TRBJ2-7	few	CASSSRDRGEQYF
TRBV7-3	TRBJ2-3	.	CASSPGTGAPQDTQYF
TRBV29-1	TRBJ1-2	few	CSVGAPDREARGYTF
TRBV27	TRBJ2-1	few	CASSFLAGGPPEQFF
TRBV19	TRBJ2-1	.	CASSKRTGRVINNEQFF
TRBV28	TRBJ2-7	few	CASSSSSGKFYEQYF